Sequencing of this TCR beta chain was carried out in a study of blood T cell repertoires in COVID-19. About the study: Material from acute and convalescent COVID-19 was sourced from the United States, Italy and Spain. In each case, the material was cDNA or gDNA derived from T cells, B-cell-depleted T cells, or PBMCs.

In the original processing: Researchers report that nucleated cell counts were estimated from reference gene primer amplification. The data were produced by immunoSEQ multiplex PCR, yet TCRdb's version contains in-frame clones alone and is incomplete. The DNA was the basis for D and trimming; V, J and clone size are from that table. The table has 150,000 to 160,000 clones, about nine tenths seen once. Sample: peripheral blood. The source is a woman aged 70-85 years with acute or convalescent COVID-19.

The DNA of the CDR3 is TGTGCCACCAGCCCCAGGCGGGGGAGCCTCTACAATGAGCAGTTCTTC. Amino acid sequence: CATSPRRGSLYNEQFF. The chain recombines TRBV15 with TRBJ2-1; TRBD2 agrees at 7 bases. CDR1 and CDR2 (germline): LNHNV, YYDKDF (reference sequence). The length of the CDR3 is 16 residues. Losses at the gene ends were 5 bases for V and 3 bases for J; bases not matched to a gene: 10.